A single T cell receptor beta chain is shown here with its context. No antigen is known for it. Qualities for individual bases were not recorded, and no much larger clone is one base off. Per the publication, the time point label means: about 28 days (+/-7) after the second vaccine dose. AZD1222 recipients with second doses at about 4 weeks or about 12 weeks were pooled, because spike-specific TCR depth and breadth did not differ between schedules. Vaccinee samples were obtained from the UK trials COV001 and COV002, which included a single-blind randomized controlled phase 2/3 trial of AZD1222 (ChAdOx1 nCoV-19) in healthy adults. For TCRbeta chain sequencing, PBMC samples from trial participants were taken at day 0 and at day 28 after the second dose. The CDR3 regions of human TCRbeta chains were analyzed by immunosequencing. For the original study's pipeline: TCRs in the repertoires were compared against a reference library of SARS-CoV-2-specific TCRs that had been generated with the MIRA antigen-specificity platform. Breadth meant the fraction of unique TCRs that were SARS-CoV-2-associated, whereas depth meant the fraction of total T cells that were SARS-CoV-2-associated. Using the MIRA data, each spike-specific TCR was mapped to the spike region that the TCR reacts to and placed in a CD4 or CD8 class. Log10-transformed breadth and depth values were compared by one-way ANOVA with Sidak's multiple comparisons tests. Sourced from immuneACCESS, this table was stored by TCRdb with only in-frame sequences that have V and J called. A share of the clones is absent; for the studies checked, an unresolved V gene accounts for under half, and the remainder has no known explanation. V and J calls and clone size are those listed in that table; D and trimming were worked out from the DNA. The sample has approximately 160,000 clones on record, 94% of them singletons. The ten largest clones add up to approximately 4.8% of the sample.

This entry belongs to a study of T cell responses to AZD1222 COVID-19 vaccine (dated by TCRdb to the early 2020s). Regarding the complete study: TCR sequencing covered roughly 230 trial participants: 200 to 210 given two doses of AZD1222 and 26 given two doses of MenACWY control vaccine. Trial participants were enrolled by age into subgroups of 18-55, 56-69 and 70-plus years, and 148, 28 and 57 TCR-sequenced participants, respectively, were included in these subgroups.

Results the study describes overall, beyond this receptor: Because no samples from the day 14 peak response were available, repertoires could be characterized only after the peak T cell response. After two AZD1222 doses, spike-specific TCR breadth and depth were significantly higher than at day 0 and than in MenACWY recipients. Vaccine-associated CD4 TCRs spanned the whole spike protein, with dominant responses in regions 160-218 and 743-854. Participants were mostly white British and included more females than males, and it was suggested by the authors that clonal diversity may have been underestimated. Conclusions about previously exposed vaccinees were limited because only five to seven AZD1222 recipients were SARS-CoV-2 seropositive at baseline. Epitopes outside the regions mutated in the B.1.351 and B.1.1.7 variants were reportedly recognized by nearly half of the unique spike-specific TCRs. In the small 56-69-year group, the increase in depth fell short of significance, most likely because of low power.

This sequence was found in an adult who received the AZD1222 COVID-19 vaccine. Sequenced material: peripheral blood, taken 28 days after the second AZD1222 dose.

The CDR3 reads as follows: CASSSRNSGRTINEQFF. Read as DNA, the sequence is TGTGCCAGCAGCTCCAGGAATAGCGGGAGGACAATCAATGAGCAGTTCTTC. The receptor chain draws on TRBV11-2 and TRBJ2-1; TRBD2 aligns with 10 central bases. In the germline V gene, CDR1 corresponds to SGHAT and CDR2 to FQNNGV. From the cysteine up to the phenylalanine, the CDR3 has a length of 17 residues. Left in the record is the CDR3 DNA by itself, 51 bases read in frame from the first base. After removal of 4 bases from V and 6 bases from J, the junction retains 12 bases not matched to a gene.